Listed here are 16 T cell receptor beta chains from one sample, sequenced in a study of blood T cell repertoires in COVID-19. Sequenced by immunoSEQ multiplex PCR; TCRdb stores in-frame clones only, minus some. This sample carries 400,000 or so clones, 85% to 90% of them seen once, and the ten largest clones take 1.1%. Input material: PBMCs or T cells enriched from blood (not recorded which). The receptors stem from a man aged 25-45 years who had recovered from COVID-19.

CDR3 in amino acids: CASSLGQGLYTGELFF. The CDR3 region has the DNA TGTGCCAGCAGCCTTGGCCAGGGGCTCTACACCGGGGAGCTGTTTTTT. V gene TRBV7-6 combines with J gene TRBJ2-2, with D perhaps TRBD1 (6 bases). Germline CDR1 is SGHVS and CDR2 is FNYEAQ. The CDR3 extends over 16 amino acids. The V and J ends lost 5 bases and 3 bases respectively, with 16 bases between them.

This chain links TRBV18 with TRBJ1-2, with 9 bases matching TRBD1. Germline CDR1 is KGHSH and CDR2 is LQKENI. The CDR3 consists of 16 residues. The V segment lost 3 bases and the J segment 8 bases; nucleotides outside the gene matches: 13. Written as DNA, the CDR3 is TGTGCCAGCTCACCCACTCCGGGACAGGGCGTCGAGGGCTACACCTTC. This sequence encodes CASSPTPGQGVEGYTF.

This clone was seen a few times. The rearrangement uses TRBV27 and TRBJ2-1; no firm D call. The germline V gene has CDR1 MNHEY and CDR2 SMNVEV (reference sequence). The CDR3 loop spans 13 amino acids. V lost 2 bases to trimming and J lost 5 bases, with 7 bases between them. CDR3 sequence: CASSLDWNNEQFF. The CDR3 DNA reads as TGTGCCAGCAGTTTAGACTGGAACAATGAGCAGTTCTTC.

This clone was detected once. The gene calls are TRBV20-1 and TRBJ2-1; D gene unclear. The ends were cut back, 3 bases at V and 4 bases at J, with 4 bases in the middle. Germline lookup yields CDR1 DFQATT and CDR2 SNEGSKA (reference sequence). This CDR3 contains 11 residues. CDR3 sequence reads: CSASRYNEQFF. CDR3 sequence (DNA): TGCAGTGCTAGCCGGTACAATGAGCAGTTCTTC.

V is TRBV28 and J is TRBJ1-2; D remains unclear. Germline lookup yields CDR1 MDHEN and CDR2 SYDVKM. Deletions cut 6 bases from V and 0 bases from J, with 11 bases between. CDR3 length: 14 amino acids. This chain's CDR3 is CASRQTPPNYGYTF. The CDR3 nucleotides are TGTGCCAGCAGGCAGACTCCTCCTAACTATGGCTACACCTTC.

Comments on this clone: This CDR3 is also generated by other DNA sequences in the sample. The genes are TRBV6-5 and TRBJ2-7, with 7 bases identical to TRBD1. The CDR3 covers 13 residues. CDR1 and CDR2 from the germline V gene are MNHEY and SVGAGI. V dropped 6 bases and J dropped 3; count of bases not matched to a gene: 5. CDR3 nucleotide sequence: TGTGCCAGCAGAAGACAGGGCTACTACGAGCAGTACTTC. It specifies CASRRQGYYEQYF.

The chain links TRBV7-2 to TRBJ2-7; possibly TRBD1 for D (6 bases). V was shortened by 5 bases and J by 2 bases, with 13 bases between the two germline ends. The CDR3 contains 14 residues. Germline CDR1 SGHTA, CDR2 FQGNSA. As DNA, the CDR3 is TGTGCCAGCAGCCCCCAGGACAGCCCCTACGAGCAGTACTTC. Encoded protein: CASSPQDSPYEQYF.

This CDR3 reads CASSARGLAADTQYF. The CDR3 DNA follows: TGTGCCAGCAGCGCTAGGGGACTAGCGGCAGATACGCAGTATTTT. The J gene is TRBJ2-3, the V gene TRBV5-4; 11 bases align to TRBD2. The germline V gene encodes CDR1 SGHNT and CDR2 YYREEE (reference sequence). The CDR3 length is 15 residues. Trimming cost V 4 bases and J 4 bases; bases outside gene matches: 5.

The V gene is TRBV18, the J gene TRBJ2-4, with 9 bases aligning to TRBD1. Germline values: CDR1 KGHSH, CDR2 LQKENI. This CDR3 has 16 amino acids. The junction had 8 bases not matched to a gene; V was cut back by 2 bases and J by 6 bases. CDR3 DNA: TGTGCCAGCTCACCAATGGACACGACAGGGGGAAACATTCAGTACTTC. Amino acid sequence: CASSPMDTTGGNIQYF.

This clone was observed a single time. CDR3 protein: CASSPAGVPGVNEQFF. The CDR3 DNA reads as TGTGCCAGCAGCCCGGCCGGGGTCCCCGGGGTAAATGAGCAGTTCTTC. V is TRBV7-9 and J is TRBJ2-1; TRBD2 is a possible D gene (5 bases). Trimming removed 5 bases at V and 7 bases at J, with 21 bases between. CDR3 length: 16 amino acids. CDR1 SEHNR and CDR2 FQNEAQ come from the germline V gene (reference sequence).

CDR3 protein: CASSLGTGVSYEQYF. Here the CDR3 DNA reads TGCGCCAGCAGCTTGGGGACAGGGGTGAGCTACGAGCAGTACTTC. The V gene is TRBV5-1, the J gene TRBJ2-7; 9 bases align to TRBD1. The germline CDR1 and CDR2 sequences are SGHRS and YFSETQ. This CDR3 contains 15 residues. Trimming took 0 bases from V and 3 from J; bases not matched to a gene: 4.

The chain recombines TRBV7-9 with TRBJ2-2; D uncertain. The CDR3 has 14 amino acids. Per germline, CDR1 SEHNR and CDR2 FQNEAQ (reference sequence). The germline V and J ends were trimmed by 7 bases and 5 bases, with 14 bases remaining between them. CDR3 in amino acids: CASTASGFTGELFF. DNA for the CDR3: TGTGCCAGCACCGCGTCGGGTTTTACCGGGGAGCTGTTTTTT. Using reference TRBV7-9 and TRBJ2-2 for the parts outside the CDR3, the full variable domain is DTGVSQNPRHKITKRGQNVTFRCDPISEHNRLYWYRQTLGQGPEFLTYFQNEAQLEKSRLLSDRFSAERPKGSFSTLEIQRTEQGDSAMYLCASTASGFTGELFFGEGSRLTVL.

The rearrangement uses TRBV7-3 and TRBJ2-1, with 10 nucleotides matching TRBD1. Per germline, CDR1 SGHTA and CDR2 FQGTGA. The CDR3 has 15 amino acids. V dropped 5 bases and J dropped 7; count of bases not matched to a gene: 8. As DNA, the CDR3 is TGTGCCAGCAGCGCCCGGGACAGGGGTCGGAATGAGCAGTTCTTC. Translated: CASSARDRGRNEQFF.

This clone has only one observation. The chain uses TRBV30 and TRBJ2-6; D perhaps matches TRBD1 (6 bases). The germline gives CDR1 GTSNPN, CDR2 SVGIG (reference sequence). Trimming stripped 6 bases from V and 0 bases from J, with 15 bases between. The CDR3 contains 16 residues. This CDR3 is CACTGSPDSGANVLTF. The CDR3 coding sequence is TGTGCCTGCACAGGGTCCCCCGACTCTGGGGCCAACGTCCTGACTTTC. Drawing the rest from reference TRBV30 and TRBJ2-6, the complete variable domain is SQTIHQWPATLVQPVGSPLSLECTVEGTSNPNLYWYRQAAGRGLQLLFYSVGIGQISSEVPQNLSASRPQDRQFILSSKKLLLSDSGFYLCACTGSPDSGANVLTFGAGSRLTVL.

The rearrangement links TRBV29-1 to TRBJ2-7, with 8 bases matching TRBD1. CDR3 length: 13 amino acids. In germline, CDR1 is SQVTM, CDR2 ANQGSEA. The V segment lost 6 bases and the J segment 0 bases; nucleotides outside the gene matches: 4. CDR3 protein: CSVTGTGSYEQYF. The CDR3, as DNA: TGCAGCGTGACCGGGACAGGCTCCTACGAGCAGTACTTC.

This clone has at least ten counts. The J gene is TRBJ2-2, the V gene TRBV19; 9 nucleotides line up with TRBD1. Germline CDR1 LNHDA, CDR2 SQIVND (reference sequence). Trimming removed 5 bases from V and 3 bases from J; junction bases left unmatched: 4. CDR3 length equals 15 residues. For the CDR3, the DNA is TGTGCCAGTAGTGCGGGACAGGGTTACACCGGGGAGCTGTTTTTT. Its translation is CASSAGQGYTGELFF.